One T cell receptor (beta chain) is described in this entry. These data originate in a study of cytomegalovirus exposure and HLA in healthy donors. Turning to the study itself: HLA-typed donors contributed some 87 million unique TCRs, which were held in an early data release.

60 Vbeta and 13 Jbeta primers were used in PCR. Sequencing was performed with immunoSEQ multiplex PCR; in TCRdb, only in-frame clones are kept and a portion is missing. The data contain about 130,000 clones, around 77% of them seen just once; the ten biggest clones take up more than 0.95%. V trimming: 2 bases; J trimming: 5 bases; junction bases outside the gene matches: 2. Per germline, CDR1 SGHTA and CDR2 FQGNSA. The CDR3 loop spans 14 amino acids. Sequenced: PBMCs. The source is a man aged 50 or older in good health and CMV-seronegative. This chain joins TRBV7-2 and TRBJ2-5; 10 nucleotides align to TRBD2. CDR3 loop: CASSLQAGGETQYF. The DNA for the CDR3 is TGTGCCAGCAGCTTACAAGCGGGAGGGGAGACCCAGTACTTC. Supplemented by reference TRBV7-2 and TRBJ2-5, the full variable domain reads GAGVSQSPSNKVTEKGKDVELRCDPISGHTALYWYRQSLGQGLEFLIYFQGNSAPDKSGLPSDRFSAERTGGSVSTLTIQRTQQEDSAVYLCASSLQAGGETQYFGPGTRLLVL.